Sequencing of this T cell receptor (beta chain) was carried out in a study of T cells in localized non-small cell lung cancer. Study outcomes and limitations: The highest T cell clonality was in uninvolved adjacent lung, above tumor. A single tumor region was sequenced, leaving heterogeneity possible. Median approximately 50 top-100 tumor clones were shared with paired adjacent lung. Longer overall survival accompanied higher blood T cell density.

The CDR3 covers 15 residues. V dropped 6 bases and J dropped 2; count of bases not matched to a gene: 3. CDR1 is MNHNS, CDR2 SASEGT, per germline. Notes on this clone: Its antigen is not known.

The assay was immunoSEQ multiplex PCR, and TCRdb's table has in-frame clones only and misses some. Altogether around 83,000 clones are present, around 82% being singletons, with the ten largest covering roughly 19%. This chain connects TRBV6-1 to TRBJ2-6; TRBD1 agrees at 8 bases. This receptor was taken from a man aged 40 to 70 with stage II squamous cell lung carcinoma. The sequences come from PBMCs, collected before any cancer treatment. The CDR3 here is CASRQQGAGANVLTF. CDR3 in DNA: TGTGCCAGCAGACAACAGGGGGCTGGGGCCAACGTCCTGACTTTC.